This entry describes one TCR beta chain. Its antigen is still unknown. The V gene lost 7 bases and the J gene lost 3 bases, with 18 bases spanning the gap. The CDR3 has 15 residues. CDR1 is MDHEN, CDR2 SYDVKM, per germline. This record belongs to a study of cytomegalovirus exposure and HLA in healthy donors. Study results and limitations: The analysis excluded some indistinguishable V segments, including TRBV6-2 and TRBV6-3.

PCR employed 60 Vbeta and 13 Jbeta primers. Method: immunoSEQ multiplex PCR; TCRdb's copy keeps in-frame clones and lacks some. This repertoire includes about 210,000 clones. The specimen was PBMCs. The rearrangement links TRBV28 to TRBJ1-1; weak D call: TRBD1 (5 bases). This TCR was sampled from a woman in her 30s in good health and CMV-seropositive. The CDR3 sequence: CASTVARVLDTEAFF. CDR3 nucleotides: TGTGCCAGCACCGTAGCCAGGGTTTTGGACACTGAAGCTTTCTTT. The full variable domain, with the rest looked up from reference TRBV28 and TRBJ1-1, is DVKVTQSSRYLVKRTGEKVFLECVQDMDHENMFWYRQDPGLGLRLIYFSYDVKMKEKGDIPEGYSVSREKKERFSLILESASTNQTSMYLCASTVARVLDTEAFFGQGTRLTVV.